The rows below give T cell receptor beta chains drawn from one sample of a study of blood T cell repertoires in COVID-19. Assay: immunoSEQ multiplex PCR; the TCRdb copy retains only in-frame clones and omits some. The profile covers around 130,000 clones, with around 87% appearing a single time and more than 2% taken by the ten largest. The sample consisted of peripheral blood. These receptors came from a man aged 65-85 years with active COVID-19. CDR3s include the opening cysteine and the closing phenylalanine or tryptophan. The D gene is left open where the match is weak. Only some rows state a clone size, as once, few, many or a class for expanded clones.

V gene: TRBV27; CDR3 length: 12; J gene: TRBJ2-1; D gene: NA; clone size: NA; CDR3 DNA: TGTGCCAGCAGTTTCAGGGGAAATGAGCAGTTCTTC; CDR3 protein: CASSFRGNEQFF
V gene: TRBV6-5; CDR3 length: 15; J gene: TRBJ1-4; D gene: NA; clone size: NA; CDR3 DNA: TGTGCCAGCAGTCTTATACAGGGTTCTAATGAAAAACTGTTTTTT; CDR3 protein: CASSLIQGSNEKLFF
V gene: TRBV20-1; CDR3 length: 11; J gene: TRBJ1-1; D gene: NA; clone size: NA; CDR3 DNA: TGCAGGGCCGGAGGGAACACTGAAGCTTTCTTT; CDR3 protein: CRAGGNTEAFF
V gene: TRBV6-2/TRBV6-3; CDR3 length: 16; J gene: TRBJ2-3; D gene: TRBD1; clone size: NA; CDR3 DNA: TGTGCCAGCAGTTACTCGAAAGGACAGGGGGCAGATACGCAGTATTTT; CDR3 protein: CASSYSKGQGADTQYF
V gene: TRBV4-1; CDR3 length: 16; J gene: TRBJ2-3; D gene: TRBD2; clone size: NA; CDR3 DNA: TGCGCCAGCAGTCCCGGGACTAGCGGGAACACAGATACGCAGTATTTT; CDR3 protein: CASSPGTSGNTDTQYF
V gene: TRBV18; CDR3 length: 13; J gene: TRBJ2-7; D gene: NA; clone size: once; CDR3 DNA: TGTGCCAGCTCTCCCATCGCAGGCTACGAGCAGTACTTC; CDR3 protein: CASSPIAGYEQYF
V gene: TRBV30; CDR3 length: 14; J gene: TRBJ1-6; D gene: NA; clone size: few; CDR3 DNA: TGTGCCTGGAGTGTCGGGACACTCGATTCACCCCTCCACTTT; CDR3 protein: CAWSVGTLDSPLHF
V gene: TRBV5-1; CDR3 length: 15; J gene: TRBJ1-1; D gene: NA; clone size: once; CDR3 DNA: TGCGCCAGCAGCACCATAACAGGTATGAACACTGAAGCTTTCTTT; CDR3 protein: CASSTITGMNTEAFF
V gene: TRBV7-2; CDR3 length: 17; J gene: TRBJ2-2; D gene: TRBD1; clone size: NA; CDR3 DNA: TGTGCCAGCAGCTTAGCGCTCGGAACAGGGGAGACCGGGGAGCTGTTTTTT; CDR3 protein: CASSLALGTGETGELFF
V gene: TRBV27; CDR3 length: 13; J gene: TRBJ2-3; D gene: NA; clone size: NA; CDR3 DNA: TGTGCCAGCAGTCCTACTAGCACAGATACGCAGTATTTT; CDR3 protein: CASSPTSTDTQYF
V gene: TRBV7-3; CDR3 length: 14; J gene: TRBJ2-7; D gene: TRBD1; clone size: NA; CDR3 DNA: TGTGCCAGCAGCTCAAGGGACAGGGGGCACGAGCAGTACTTC; CDR3 protein: CASSSRDRGHEQYF
V gene: TRBV4-1; CDR3 length: 15; J gene: TRBJ2-5; D gene: TRBD1; clone size: few; CDR3 DNA: TGCGCCAGCAGACCCAGCAGGGGGTCTGCCGAGACCCAGTACTTC; CDR3 protein: CASRPSRGSAETQYF
V gene: TRBV5-1; CDR3 length: 18; J gene: TRBJ2-3; D gene: TRBD2; clone size: NA; CDR3 DNA: TGCGCCAGCAGCTTGGCTAGCGGGAGGGCCTTAGGAGTAGATACGCAGTATTTT; CDR3 protein: CASSLASGRALGVDTQYF
V gene: TRBV15; CDR3 length: 13; J gene: TRBJ1-1; D gene: NA; clone size: NA; CDR3 DNA: TGTGCCACTTCGGACAGCCAGAACACTGAAGCTTTCTTT; CDR3 protein: CATSDSQNTEAFF
V gene: TRBV14; CDR3 length: 14; J gene: TRBJ2-7; D gene: NA; clone size: NA; CDR3 DNA: TGTGCCAGCAGCCAAGCCGCAGGGCGCTACGAGCAGTACTTC; CDR3 protein: CASSQAAGRYEQYF
V gene: TRBV18; CDR3 length: 14; J gene: TRBJ2-7; D gene: NA; clone size: once; CDR3 DNA: TGTGCCAGCTCACGTAGGGACTCGTACTACGAGCAGTACTTC; CDR3 protein: CASSRRDSYYEQYF
V gene: TRBV6-6; CDR3 length: 15; J gene: TRBJ1-1; D gene: TRBD1; clone size: NA; CDR3 DNA: TGTGCCAGCAGTAACCGACAGGGGGCGGGCACTGAAGCTTTCTTT; CDR3 protein: CASSNRQGAGTEAFF
V gene: TRBV7-8; CDR3 length: 15; J gene: TRBJ2-1; D gene: TRBD2; clone size: once; CDR3 DNA: TGTGCCAGCAGCCTCGTAGGTAGCGGGTTCGTGGAGCAGTTCTTC; CDR3 protein: CASSLVGSGFVEQFF
V gene: TRBV18; CDR3 length: 17; J gene: TRBJ2-5; D gene: TRBD2; clone size: NA; CDR3 DNA: TGTGCCAGCTCACCGTCAATAGCGGGAGTAAAACAAGAGACCCAGTACTTC; CDR3 protein: CASSPSIAGVKQETQYF
V gene: TRBV28; CDR3 length: 15; J gene: TRBJ2-7; D gene: NA; clone size: NA; CDR3 DNA: TGTGCCAGCAGTTTACTAGCTCCAAACGCCTACGAGCAGTACTTC; CDR3 protein: CASSLLAPNAYEQYF
V gene: TRBV4-3; CDR3 length: 15; J gene: TRBJ2-2; D gene: TRBD2; clone size: NA; CDR3 DNA: TGCGCCAGCAGCTCATCTAGCGGGAGGGCCGGGGAGCTGTTTTTT; CDR3 protein: CASSSSSGRAGELFF
V gene: TRBV18; CDR3 length: 15; J gene: TRBJ2-3; D gene: TRBD1; clone size: NA; CDR3 DNA: TGTGCCAGCTCCCCCCGGGACAGACACACAGATACGCAGTATTTT; CDR3 protein: CASSPRDRHTDTQYF
V gene: TRBV6-6; CDR3 length: 14; J gene: TRBJ2-3; D gene: TRBD2; clone size: NA; CDR3 DNA: TGTGCCAGCACCTTAGCGGGAGTCACAGATACGCAGTATTTT; CDR3 protein: CASTLAGVTDTQYF